This is a list of T cell receptor beta chains from one sample in a study of radiotherapy plus CTLA-4 blockade in lung cancer. Produced via immunoSEQ multiplex PCR; TCRdb's table is partial and in-frame only. The repertoire holds 60,000 to 70,000 clones, with 79% as singletons. Sequences were derived from peripheral blood, sampled from a patient treated with radiotherapy plus ipilimumab. Every receptor here comes from a human donor with non-small cell lung cancer who had a complete response to radiotherapy plus ipilimumab. The CDR3 runs from the conserved cysteine through the conserved F or W. Fields, in order: V gene, D gene, CDR3 length, clone size, J gene, CDR3 protein, CDR3 DNA. A D gene is named only where the DNA matches it firmly. Expanded clones are given a class, and other clones once, few, many or no size at all.

TRBV2	TRBD2	13	.	TRBJ2-5	CASKRGGGETQYF	TGTGCCAGCAAACGGGGGGGCGGAGAGACCCAGTACTTC
TRBV10-1	.	18	few	TRBJ2-3	CASKPDRGSTLGTDTQYF	TGCGCCAGCAAACCGGACCGGGGTAGCACACTAGGCACAGATACGCAGTATTTT
TRBV7-8	TRBD2	17	few	TRBJ2-4	CASSSGEGRLAGQIQYF	TGTGCCAGCAGCTCCGGGGAGGGGAGACTAGCGGGGCAGATTCAGTACTTC
TRBV10-1	.	16	.	TRBJ2-1	CASSESAEAPYNEQFF	TGCGCCAGCAGTGAGTCGGCGGAGGCGCCTTACAATGAGCAGTTCTTC
TRBV5-1	.	14	few	TRBJ1-1	CASSDTGSTTEAFF	TGCGCCAGCAGCGACACAGGGTCAACGACTGAAGCTTTCTTT
TRBV5-1	TRBD1	14	.	TRBJ1-6	CASSPTGDVSPLHF	TGCGCCAGCAGCCCGACAGGGGATGTCTCACCCCTCCACTTT
TRBV6-6	TRBD1	15	.	TRBJ1-1	CASSSPPDRGHEAFF	TGTGCCAGCAGTTCCCCCCCGGACAGGGGGCATGAAGCTTTCTTT
TRBV4-3	.	14	.	TRBJ2-7	CASSPHAGPYEQYF	TGCGCCAGCAGCCCCCATGCTGGTCCCTACGAGCAGTACTTC
TRBV29-1	.	11	.	TRBJ2-2	CSVQSLGELFF	TGCAGCGTTCAGAGTCTCGGGGAGCTGTTTTTT
TRBV30	.	18	.	TRBJ2-2	CAWSDQTGTPGNTGELFF	TGTGCCTGGAGTGACCAAACCGGGACCCCAGGGAACACCGGGGAGCTGTTTTTT
TRBV28	.	15	.	TRBJ2-5	CASRPGLMYQETQYF	TGTGCCAGCAGGCCGGGACTGATGTACCAAGAGACCCAGTACTTC
TRBV6-1	TRBD2	13	.	TRBJ2-1	CATRTSGLNEQFF	TGTGCCACCCGGACTAGCGGCCTCAATGAGCAGTTCTTC
TRBV12-5	.	14	.	TRBJ1-3	CASGLSRAGNTIYF	TGTGCTAGTGGTTTGAGCAGGGCTGGAAACACCATATATTTT
TRBV19	TRBD1	16	.	TRBJ2-6	CASSTDRASGANVLTF	TGTGCCAGTAGTACAGACAGGGCCTCTGGGGCCAACGTCCTGACTTTC
TRBV7-2	.	14	.	TRBJ2-5	CASSREGVLETQYF	TGTGCCAGCAGCAGAGAAGGGGTTCTGGAGACCCAGTACTTC
TRBV19	.	14	.	TRBJ2-2	CASNQDSRAGELFF	TGTGCCAGTAATCAGGACAGTCGGGCCGGGGAGCTGTTTTTT
TRBV7-2	TRBD1	15	.	TRBJ2-5	CASSLGDSIQETQYF	TGTGCCAGCAGCTTAGGGGACAGCATTCAAGAGACCCAGTACTTC
TRBV6-5	TRBD1	14	.	TRBJ2-7	CASSLPGQGSEQYF	TGTGCCAGCAGTTTACCGGGACAGGGCTCCGAGCAGTACTTC
TRBV7-2	.	17	.	TRBJ1-2	CASSLARRQGRGYGYTF	TGTGCCAGCAGCTTAGCGCGGAGGCAGGGGCGCGGGTATGGCTACACCTTC
TRBV6-5	TRBD1	15	.	TRBJ2-3	CASRGTGELTDTQYF	TGTGCCAGCAGAGGGACAGGGGAGCTCACAGATACGCAGTATTTT
TRBV5-5	TRBD1	15	.	TRBJ2-5	CASRDDRGAPETQYF	TGTGCCAGCAGGGACGACAGGGGGGCCCCGGAGACCCAGTACTTC
TRBV6-1	TRBD2	18	.	TRBJ2-3	CASSEAVGRADKTDTQYF	TGTGCCAGCAGTGAAGCGGTCGGGAGGGCGGATAAAACAGATACGCAGTATTTT
TRBV6-5	TRBD1	13	.	TRBJ1-1	CASRHRQGREAFF	TGTGCCAGCAGACACCGACAGGGACGGGAGGCTTTCTTT
TRBV29-1	TRBD1	14	.	TRBJ2-5	CSARRGQGVETQYF	TGCAGCGCCCGGCGCGGACAGGGGGTGGAGACCCAGTACTTC
TRBV5-5	TRBD1	15	.	TRBJ1-2	CASSSTGGPNYGYTF	TGTGCCAGCAGCTCGACAGGGGGCCCAAACTATGGCTACACCTTC
TRBV7-9	.	13	.	TRBJ1-2	CASSLEGAYGYTF	TGTGCCAGCAGCTTAGAGGGAGCCTATGGCTACACCTTC
TRBV19	.	16	.	TRBJ2-1	CASSIWGLPSYNEQFF	TGTGCCAGTAGTATATGGGGGCTCCCCTCCTACAATGAGCAGTTCTTC
TRBV5-5	TRBD1	15	.	TRBJ1-5	CASSPSGQGHQPQHF	TGTGCCAGCAGCCCCAGCGGACAGGGCCATCAGCCCCAGCATTTT
TRBV29-1	TRBD1	13	once	TRBJ1-5	CSVGTGREQPQHF	TGCAGCGTTGGGACAGGAAGGGAACAGCCCCAGCATTTT
TRBV5-8	.	17	few	TRBJ2-7	CASSLSLCGVRECEQYF	TGTGCCAGCAGCTTGAGTTTGTGTGGGGTCCGGGAGTGCGAGCAGTACTTC
TRBV7-2	.	15	.	TRBJ2-7	CASSQQYRDIYEQYF	TGTGCCAGCAGCCAACAATACAGGGATATCTACGAGCAGTACTTC
TRBV4-3	TRBD1	15	.	TRBJ2-7	CASSQATGTPYEQYF	TGCGCCAGCAGCCAAGCGACAGGGACCCCTTACGAGCAGTACTTC
TRBV11-3	.	13	.	TRBJ2-1	CASSSYSYNEQFF	TGTGCCAGCAGCTCCTACTCCTACAATGAGCAGTTCTTC
TRBV19	TRBD2	15	.	TRBJ2-1	CASSIEGGGRSEQFF	TGTGCCAGTAGTATAGAGGGGGGAGGGCGGAGTGAGCAGTTCTTC
TRBV29-1	.	14	few	TRBJ2-7	CSVGGGQSSYEQYF	TGCAGCGTTGGGGGAGGACAGTCCTCCTACGAGCAGTACTTC
TRBV7-2	.	10	.	TRBJ1-1	CASGTYGLGF	TGTGCCAGCGGAACATATGGGTTAGGCTTT
TRBV18	TRBD2	20	.	TRBJ2-5	CASSPPVRTSGATYQETQYF	TGTGCCAGCTCACCCCCTGTTAGGACTAGCGGGGCCACTTACCAAGAGACCCAGTACTTC
TRBV5-1	.	15	.	TRBJ2-5	CASSLGQGHQETQYF	TGCGCCAGCAGCTTAGGTCAGGGGCACCAAGAGACCCAGTACTTC
TRBV10-3	.	18	.	TRBJ1-6	CAIRISEGYSSYNSPLHF	TGTGCCATCAGAATTTCTGAGGGTTACAGCTCCTATAATTCACCCCTCCACTTT
TRBV15	.	14	few	TRBJ2-2	CATSREGYSGELFF	TGTGCCACCAGCAGAGAGGGCTATAGCGGGGAGCTGTTTTTT
TRBV18	.	16	.	TRBJ1-3	CASSPRRPEGGNTIYF	TGTGCCAGCTCACCAAGGAGGCCCGAGGGTGGAAACACCATATATTTT
TRBV4-3	.	15	.	TRBJ2-7	CASSQNEGGTYEQYF	TGCGCCAGCAGCCAAAATGAGGGGGGTACCTACGAGCAGTACTTC
TRBV28	.	14	.	TRBJ2-3	CASSLFGSTDTQYF	TGTGCCAGCAGTTTATTCGGTAGCACAGATACGCAGTATTTT
TRBV7-2	.	16	once	TRBJ1-4	CASSNPPGTTNEKLFF	TGTGCCAGCAGCAACCCCCCAGGGACAACTAATGAAAAACTGTTTTTT
TRBV28	TRBD1	12	.	TRBJ1-4	CASSQDREKLFF	TGTGCCAGCAGTCAGGACAGGGAAAAACTGTTTTTT
TRBV28	.	15	.	TRBJ1-4	CASNLAGVAGEKLFF	TGTGCCAGCAACCTAGCAGGGGTGGCGGGTGAAAAACTGTTTTTT
TRBV10-1	TRBD2	15	.	TRBJ2-3	CASSEAGGMVGTQYF	TGCGCCAGCAGCGAAGCGGGGGGTATGGTAGGTACGCAGTATTTT
TRBV7-8	.	14	.	TRBJ1-6	CASSVSGLNSPLHF	TGTGCCAGCAGCGTCAGTGGGCTGAATTCACCCCTCCACTTT
TRBV14	.	18	.	TRBJ1-1	CASSQESGKGGWYTEAFF	TGTGCCAGCAGCCAAGAGTCCGGAAAGGGAGGTTGGTACACTGAAGCTTTCTTT